This T cell receptor (beta chain) was captured by sequencing in a study of early T cells in non-severe SARS-CoV-2 infection. Across the whole study: Chains stayed unpaired after sequencing of bulk RNA from unsorted whole blood.

Study-wide findings and caveats: Matching with VDJdb favored anti-spike CD8 responses (missing private and CD4 specificities).

The CDR3 spans 13 residues. V lost 2 bases to trimming and J lost 0 bases, with 4 bases between them. The germline gives CDR1 MNHNS, CDR2 SASEGT. This clonotype showed up many times. Its antigen is not identified. Individual cDNA molecules received unique molecular identifiers during library preparation. TCRdb independently ran MiXCR on the 5' RACE reads; one entry per CDR3 protein. The data contain 25,000 to 30,000 distinct CDR3 sequences, around 5.1% of them singletons. The sample consisted of whole blood. This clonotype originated in an adult who was a healthcare worker with PCR-confirmed SARS-CoV-2 infection or an uninfected control (not recorded which). This chain joins TRBV6-1 and TRBJ1-1, with D unresolved. In nucleotides, the CDR3 is TGTGCCAGCAGTGAATCTATGAACACTGAAGCTTTCTTT. Translated, it gives CASSESMNTEAFF.